Below are 9 T cell receptor beta chains sequenced from a single sample in a study of control samples from healthy donors and cancer patients. Some clones are missing from TCRdb's copy, which holds only in-frame ones; the method was immunoSEQ multiplex PCR. The table lists some 74,000 clones, 85% to 95% of them singletons. What was sequenced was blood. The source of these receptors is a woman between 25 and 40 years old in good health.

The gene calls are TRBV11-3 and TRBJ2-3; 8 positions agree with TRBD2. The germline CDR1 and CDR2 sequences are SGHNT and YENEEA. This CDR3 has 15 residues. Trimming cost V 5 bases and J 2 bases; bases outside gene matches: 6. The CDR3 DNA is TGTGCCAGCAGCCCAAGCGGGGGAGACACAGATACGCAGTATTTT. Translation: CASSPSGGDTDTQYF.

The V and J genes are TRBV13 and TRBJ1-5; no clear D gene. Per the germline V gene, CDR1 is PRHDT and CDR2 is FYEKMQ (reference sequence). Trimming took 5 bases from V and 1 from J, leaving 12 bases between them. The CDR3 has 15 residues. The CDR3 region has the DNA TGTGCCAGCAGCCGACCCCGGAACAGCAATCAGCCCCAGCATTTT. This sequence encodes CASSRPRNSNQPQHF.

CDR3 region: CASSKWPPTEPNTEAFF. The DNA of the CDR3 is TGTGCCAGCAGTAAGTGGCCACCCACCGAACCGAACACTGAAGCTTTCTTT. The rearrangement links TRBV6-4 to TRBJ1-1, with D unresolved. V lost 5 bases and J 1 base, leaving 20 bases between the germline ends. CDR1 MRHNA and CDR2 SNTAGT come from the germline V gene. The CDR3 length is 17 residues.

For the CDR3, the DNA is TGTGCCAGTACCGCTAACCGGGACAGGGGGCTCTATGGCTACACCTTC. Protein product: CASTANRDRGLYGYTF. The chain joins TRBV19 to TRBJ1-2; 12 nucleotides agree with TRBD1. V trimming: 7 bases; J trimming: 4 bases; junction bases outside the gene matches: 10. Germline V gives CDR1 LNHDA, CDR2 SQIVND (reference sequence). The CDR3 runs 16 residues.

The chain couples TRBV2 to TRBJ1-3; D gene uncertain. With 2 bases removed from V and 0 bases from J, the gap between germline ends came to 8 bases. CDR1 SNHLY and CDR2 FYNNEI come from the germline V gene. The CDR3 is made up of 15 amino acids. Here the CDR3 DNA reads TGTGCCAGCAGTGAATATCGTGGCTCTGGAAACACCATATATTTT. It translates to CASSEYRGSGNTIYF.

The chain uses TRBV18 and TRBJ1-2; D gene uncertain. CDR1 is KGHSH, CDR2 LQKENI, per germline. V was clipped by 1 base and J by 13 bases, with 16 bases between them. This CDR3 comprises 13 residues. CDR3 in amino acids: CASSPQEDVPCTF. The DNA of the CDR3 is TGTGCCAGCTCACCACAGGAGGACGTCCCCTGCACCTTC.

In the case of this clone: The same CDR3 can be traced to other DNA sequences in this sample. The chain employs TRBV5-1 and TRBJ2-1; TRBD1 matches at 7 bases. Trimming cost V 4 bases and J 2 bases; bases outside gene matches: 3. Per the germline V gene, CDR1 is SGHRS and CDR2 is YFSETQ. The CDR3 runs to 14 residues. The CDR3: CASSPGQTYNEQFF. CDR3 nucleotides: TGCGCCAGCAGCCCGGGACAGACCTACAATGAGCAGTTCTTC.

The rearrangement joins TRBV28 to TRBJ1-2, with 7 nucleotides matching TRBD1. With V trimmed by 6 bases and J by 4 bases, 5 bases remained unmatched. Germline V gene sequence: CDR1 MDHEN, CDR2 SYDVKM. This CDR3 comprises 13 residues. In DNA form, the CDR3 reads TGTGCCAGCAGAGCAGGGGGGTCCTATGGCTACACCTTC. It translates to CASRAGGSYGYTF.

CDR3 loop: CASSVGSQGNQPQHF. DNA of the CDR3: TGTGCCAGCAGCGTAGGGTCACAAGGCAATCAGCCCCAGCATTTT. The chain is built from TRBV9 and TRBJ1-5; D unclear. The CDR3 has 15 amino acids. The V gene lost 0 bases and the J gene lost 2 bases, with 9 bases spanning the gap. Germline V gene data show CDR1 as SGDLS and CDR2 as YYNGEE.